This TCR beta chain appears in the sequencing data of a study of blood T cell repertoires in COVID-19. Looking at the study overall: Donors in the United States, Italy and Spain gave samples during acute or convalescent COVID-19.

Cohorts were determined from participant-reported clinical history. Donors in Cohort 3 who had recovered were those with two negative PCRs, healthcare professional clearance, or resolution of their symptoms. The CDR3 sequence is 14 residues long. Germline V CDR1 and CDR2: MDHEN, SYDVKM. Trimming removed 5 bases from V and 3 bases from J; junction bases left unmatched: 4. Authors' data handling: Estimation of nucleated cell counts was performed using reference gene primer amplification. Clones were read by immunoSEQ multiplex PCR, and TCRdb kept only the in-frame ones, dropping some. V, J and clone size derive from that table, while D and trimming were established from the DNA sequence. Of about 160,000 clones listed, more than 65% were seen once; the top ten hold over 15%.

Sequencing was done on a sample of PBMCs or T cells enriched from blood (not recorded which). The source of this sequence is a man aged 55 to 69 who had recovered from COVID-19. The chain is built from TRBV28 and TRBJ2-7; 10 bases match TRBD2. The CDR3 loop is CASSLAGAHYEQYF. The CDR3 DNA reads TGTGCCAGCAGTCTAGCGGGAGCCCACTACGAGCAGTACTTC. Full variable domain (outside the CDR3, taken from reference TRBV28 and TRBJ2-7): DVKVTQSSRYLVKRTGEKVFLECVQDMDHENMFWYRQDPGLGLRLIYFSYDVKMKEKGDIPEGYSVSREKKERFSLILESASTNQTSMYLCASSLAGAHYEQYFGPGTRLTVT.